This T cell receptor (beta chain) was obtained from a study of radiotherapy plus CTLA-4 blockade in lung cancer. Points on this clone: Other DNA sequences in this specimen translate into the identical CDR3.

Trimming removed 0 bases from V and 3 bases from J, with 10 bases in between. The CDR3 length is 15 residues. The germline V gene encodes CDR1 SGHTA and CDR2 FQGNSA. Assay used: immunoSEQ multiplex PCR; TCRdb lists only in-frame clones, some missing. This table has about 110,000 clones, about 83% appearing once. Sequenced material: peripheral blood, taken from a patient treated with radiotherapy plus ipilimumab. This sequence originates from a human donor with non-small cell lung cancer that progressed on radiotherapy plus ipilimumab. Some clones in this sample may be carry-over from other donors' samples. The rearrangement joins TRBV7-2 to TRBJ2-3; either TRBD1 or TRBD2 may supply D (6 bases each). The CDR3 bases are TGTGCCAGCAGCTTAGCGGGGGGCGAGACAGATACGCAGTATTTT. Residues: CASSLAGGETDTQYF.